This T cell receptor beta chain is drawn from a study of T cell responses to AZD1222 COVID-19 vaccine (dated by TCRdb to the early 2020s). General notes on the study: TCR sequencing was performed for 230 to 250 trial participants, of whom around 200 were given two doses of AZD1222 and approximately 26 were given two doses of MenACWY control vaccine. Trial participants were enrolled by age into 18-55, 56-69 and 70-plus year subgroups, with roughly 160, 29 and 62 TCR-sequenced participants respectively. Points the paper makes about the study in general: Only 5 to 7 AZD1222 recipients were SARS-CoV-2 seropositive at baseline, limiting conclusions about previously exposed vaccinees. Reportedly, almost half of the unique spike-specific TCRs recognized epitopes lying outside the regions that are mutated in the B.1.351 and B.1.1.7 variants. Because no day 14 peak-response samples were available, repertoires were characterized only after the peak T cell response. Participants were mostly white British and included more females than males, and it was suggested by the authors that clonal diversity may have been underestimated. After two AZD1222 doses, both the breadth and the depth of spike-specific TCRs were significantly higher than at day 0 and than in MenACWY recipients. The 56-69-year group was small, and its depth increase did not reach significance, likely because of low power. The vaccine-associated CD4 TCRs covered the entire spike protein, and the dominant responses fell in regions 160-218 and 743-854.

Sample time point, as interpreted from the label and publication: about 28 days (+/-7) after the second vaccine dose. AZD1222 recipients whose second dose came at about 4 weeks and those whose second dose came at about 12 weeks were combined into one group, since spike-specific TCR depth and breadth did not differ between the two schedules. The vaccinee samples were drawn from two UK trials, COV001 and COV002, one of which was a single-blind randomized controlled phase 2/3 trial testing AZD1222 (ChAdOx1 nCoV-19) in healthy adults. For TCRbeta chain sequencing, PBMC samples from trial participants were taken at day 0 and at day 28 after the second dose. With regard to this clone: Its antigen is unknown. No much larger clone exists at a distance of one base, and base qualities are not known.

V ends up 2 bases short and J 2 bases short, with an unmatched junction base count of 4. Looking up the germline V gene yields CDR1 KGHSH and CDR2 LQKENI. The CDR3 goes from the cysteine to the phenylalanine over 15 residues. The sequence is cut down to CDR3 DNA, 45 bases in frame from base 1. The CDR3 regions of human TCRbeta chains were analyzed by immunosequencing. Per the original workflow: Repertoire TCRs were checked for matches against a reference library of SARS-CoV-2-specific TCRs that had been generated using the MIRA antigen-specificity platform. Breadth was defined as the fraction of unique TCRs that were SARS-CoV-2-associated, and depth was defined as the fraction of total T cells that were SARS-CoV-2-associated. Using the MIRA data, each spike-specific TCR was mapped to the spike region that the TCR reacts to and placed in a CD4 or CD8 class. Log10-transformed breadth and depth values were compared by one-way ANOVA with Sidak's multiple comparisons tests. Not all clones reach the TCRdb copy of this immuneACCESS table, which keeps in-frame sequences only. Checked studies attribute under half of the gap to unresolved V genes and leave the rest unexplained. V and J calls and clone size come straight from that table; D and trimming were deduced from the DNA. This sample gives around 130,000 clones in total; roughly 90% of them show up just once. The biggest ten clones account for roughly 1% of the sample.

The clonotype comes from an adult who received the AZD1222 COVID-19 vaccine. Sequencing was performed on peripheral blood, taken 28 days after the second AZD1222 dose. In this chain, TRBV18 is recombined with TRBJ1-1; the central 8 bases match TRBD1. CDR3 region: CASSPRGQANTEAFF. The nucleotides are TGTGCCAGCTCACCAAGGGGACAGGCCAACACTGAAGCTTTCTTT. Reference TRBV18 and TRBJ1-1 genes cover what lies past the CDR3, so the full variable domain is NAGVMQNPRHLVRRRGQEARLRCSPMKGHSHVYWYRQLPEEGLKFMVYLQKENIIDESGMPKERFSAEFPKEGPSILRIQQVVRGDSAAYFCASSPRGQANTEAFFGQGTRLTVV.